A selection of T cell receptor beta chains follows, all from one sample in a study of CD8+CD57+ T cells in acquired aplastic anemia. MiXCR, applied by TCRdb to the reads, yields one record per CDR3 protein. Among more than 150,000 distinct CDR3 sequences listed, about half were seen once. The sample comprised sorted CD4+, CD8+, or CD8+CD57+ T cells (not recorded which) from PBMCs. These receptors were obtained from a human donor with aplastic anemia. Each CDR3 is given with its conserved first and last residue. The D gene is left open where the match is weak. Size values are once, few and many counts, or a class for expanded clones, and some rows have none.

J: TRBJ1-1; size: -; D: -; V: TRBV24-1; DNA: TGTGCCACCCGACAGGACACTGAAGCTTTCTTT; CDR3: CATRQDTEAFF
J: TRBJ1-1; size: -; D: TRBD1; V: TRBV5-4; DNA: TGTGCCAGCAGGGAAGGGGGCGAAGCTTTCTTT; CDR3: CASREGGEAFF
J: TRBJ1-2; size: -; D: -; V: TRBV7-8; DNA: TGTGCCAGCAGCTTACTCAGCGGCGGCTACACCTTC; CDR3: CASSLLSGGYTF
J: TRBJ2-7; size: -; D: TRBD1; V: TRBV7-9; DNA: TGTGCCAGCAGCCGACAGGGGAGCTACGAGCAGTACTTC; CDR3: CASSRQGSYEQYF
J: TRBJ2-7; size: few; D: TRBD1; V: TRBV29-1; DNA: TGCAGCGTCCGGGGACAGGGGGCCAACCCCTACGAGCAGTACTTC; CDR3: CSVRGQGANPYEQYF
J: TRBJ2-7; size: -; D: -; V: TRBV20-1; DNA: TGCAGTGCTAGAGGGACGGGGCTCGGATACGAGCAGTACTTC; CDR3: CSARGTGLGYEQYF
J: TRBJ2-5; size: -; D: TRBD2; V: TRBV15; DNA: TGTGCCACCAGCGGTGGACTAGCGGGGGGCCCGGGGACCCAGTACTTC; CDR3: CATSGGLAGGPGTQYF
J: TRBJ2-2; size: many; D: -; V: TRBV19; DNA: TGTGCCAGTAGTATGGGGCGGGCTGGCGGGGAGCTGTTTTTT; CDR3: CASSMGRAGGELFF
J: TRBJ2-1; size: -; D: -; V: TRBV10-1; DNA: TGCGCCAGCAGTCGGGCAAGTAGTGAGCAGTTCTTC; CDR3: CASSRASSEQFF
J: TRBJ1-1; size: once; D: -; V: TRBV7-6; DNA: TGTGCCAGCAGCTTAGTTCTGGACATGAACACTGAAGCTTTCTTT; CDR3: CASSLVLDMNTEAFF
J: TRBJ2-1; size: few; D: -; V: TRBV20-1; DNA: TGCAGTGTTAAGGGGGTGGGGAATGAGCAGTTCTTC; CDR3: CSVKGVGNEQFF
J: TRBJ1-1; size: once; D: -; V: TRBV15; DNA: TGTGCCACCAGCAGGTCGAGTGAGAACACTGAAGCTTCCTTT; CDR3: CATSRSSENTEASF
J: TRBJ2-7; size: -; D: TRBD2; V: TRBV20-1; DNA: TGCAGTGCTAGCCCGACTAGCGGGAGTGTTGAGCAGTACTTC; CDR3: CSASPTSGSVEQYF
J: TRBJ2-3; size: -; D: TRBD1; V: TRBV7-9; DNA: TGTGCCAGCAGCTGGGACAGGGCAGATACGCAGTATTTT; CDR3: CASSWDRADTQYF
J: TRBJ1-5; size: -; D: -; V: TRBV19; DNA: TGTGCCAGTAGTACCACAGGGTATAGCAATCAGCCCCAGCATTTT; CDR3: CASSTTGYSNQPQHF
J: TRBJ2-7; size: few; D: -; V: TRBV4-3; DNA: TGCGCCAGCAGCCAAGGGCCGAGCGCAACCTACGAGCAGTACTTC; CDR3: CASSQGPSATYEQYF
J: TRBJ1-6; size: -; D: -; V: TRBV7-3; DNA: TGTGCCAGCAGCCTACAGGGTTCACCCCTCCACTTT; CDR3: CASSLQGSPLHF
J: TRBJ2-5; size: few; D: -; V: TRBV15; DNA: TGTGCCACCAGGGTGATTAGTGGGCAGACCCAGTACTTC; CDR3: CATRVISGQTQYF
J: TRBJ1-1; size: -; D: TRBD1; V: TRBV7-9; DNA: TGTGCCAGCAGCGGGACAGGTCGGACTGAAGCTTTCTTT; CDR3: CASSGTGRTEAFF
J: TRBJ1-2; size: many; D: -; V: TRBV6-5; DNA: TGTGCCAGCAGTTACTCGACGGCAGGCTCGGGTGGCTACACCTTC; CDR3: CASSYSTAGSGGYTF
J: TRBJ2-1; size: few; D: TRBD2; V: TRBV10-3; DNA: TGTGCCATCAGTGAACTAGCGGCGGCGGTTGAGCAGTTCTTC; CDR3: CAISELAAAVEQFF
J: TRBJ1-6; size: many; D: -; V: TRBV19; DNA: TGTGCCAGTAGTCTCACGGAAGGATCACCCCTCCACTTT; CDR3: CASSLTEGSPLHF
J: TRBJ2-7; size: -; D: TRBD1; V: TRBV20-1; DNA: TGCAGTGCTAGGGCCGCGACAGGGTCCCCGCTTGAGCAGTACTTC; CDR3: CSARAATGSPLEQYF
J: TRBJ2-1; size: few; D: TRBD1; V: TRBV2; DNA: TGTGCCGCCCGGGACAGCTCCTACAATGAGCAGTTCTTC; CDR3: CAARDSSYNEQFF
J: TRBJ2-7; size: -; D: TRBD1; V: TRBV15; DNA: TGTGCCACCAGCAGAGGGACAGGGGGTAACGAGCAGTACTTC; CDR3: CATSRGTGGNEQYF
J: TRBJ2-7; size: -; D: TRBD1; V: TRBV29-1; DNA: TGCAGCGTTCAAACTGGGACAGGGGTTTACGAGCAGTACTTC; CDR3: CSVQTGTGVYEQYF
J: TRBJ2-7; size: many; D: TRBD2; V: TRBV7-9; DNA: TGTGCCAGCAGCGCCGGGACTAGCGGATTTTACGAGCAGTACTTC; CDR3: CASSAGTSGFYEQYF
J: TRBJ2-5; size: -; D: -; V: TRBV7-2; DNA: TGTGCCAGCAGCTTAGACGGAAGAGAGACCCAGTACTTC; CDR3: CASSLDGRETQYF
J: TRBJ1-6; size: many; D: -; V: TRBV7-2; DNA: TGTGCCAGCAGCTTAGAGGTGACCTATAATTCACCCCTCCACTTT; CDR3: CASSLEVTYNSPLHF
J: TRBJ2-4; size: many; D: -; V: TRBV29-1; DNA: TGCAGCGGCCGGGAAGGCGGCCAATGGGACTTC; CDR3: CSGREGGQWDF